This T cell receptor (beta chain) was identified during a study of shared clonotypes between healthy human individuals. The study, taken as a whole, reports: Non-shared clonotypes displayed generation probabilities falling below those of clonotypes present in all four donors.

In germline, CDR1 is GTSNPN, CDR2 SVGIG (reference sequence). With V trimmed by 0 bases and J by 0 bases, 8 bases remained unmatched. The CDR3 runs 17 residues. Profiling relied on immunoSEQ multiplex PCR, and the TCRdb table lists in-frame clones only, not all of them. The data show some 2.4 million clones, approximately 93% seen once. There were only Caucasian adults among the donors, and all lived in Nashville, Tennessee. A word on this clone: Its antigen remains unknown.

The V call is TRBV30, the J call TRBJ1-2; 9 bases agree with TRBD1. Material for sequencing was naive CD4+ T cells from PBMCs. Sample subset: CD45RA+ positively selected. This receptor was obtained from a man between 18 and 35 years old in good health. Some clones in this sample may be carry-over from other donors' samples. CDR3 nucleotides: TGTGCCTGGAGTGTACGGGGACAGGGTTTAGCTAACTATGGCTACACCTTC. Translating gives CAWSVRGQGLANYGYTF.